This T cell receptor beta chain was sequenced in a study of cytomegalovirus exposure and HLA in healthy donors. Findings and limits, study-wide: Generally TCR sequences proved uncommon, though certain public TCRs appeared in numerous donors. Cytomegalovirus-associated status was assigned to 150 or so TCR beta chains.

13 Jbeta primers and 60 Vbeta primers were used for the PCR. Authors' data handling: Unique TCR beta chains numbered approximately 80 million in a later analysis, with roughly 11 million shared. Assay: immunoSEQ multiplex PCR; the TCRdb copy retains only in-frame clones and omits some. The V and J calls and the clone size are those of that table, but D and trimming were determined from the DNA. Among about 150,000 clones listed, 60% to 75% were seen once. As regards this clone: Antigen unknown.

Germline-derived CDR1 and CDR2 are MNHEY and SMNVEV (reference sequence). Deletions cut 6 bases from V and 4 bases from J, with 9 bases between. This CDR3 spans 13 amino acids. Sequencing was done on a sample of PBMCs. This clonotype was sampled from a young man in good health and CMV-seronegative. The chain joins TRBV27 to TRBJ2-2; D remains ambiguous. The CDR3 DNA is TGTGCCAGCAGATCCACGGGCACCGGGGAGCTGTTTTTT. Translated: CASRSTGTGELFF.